These 32 T cell receptor beta chains were sequenced from one sample in a study of blood T cell repertoires in COVID-19. Only in-frame clones appear in the TCRdb table, and some are missing; sequencing was by immunoSEQ multiplex PCR. This sample yields about 420,000 clones, of which around 90% are seen a single time; about 0.91% belongs to the top ten. The sample comprised peripheral blood. The receptors were sampled from a man between 18 and 35 years old with COVID-19, enrolled during active disease.

The chain joins TRBV27 to TRBJ1-1; D unclear. This CDR3 comprises 14 residues. Per the germline V gene, CDR1 is MNHEY and CDR2 is SMNVEV (reference sequence). V was cut by 2 bases and J by 5 bases, with 12 bases left in between. CDR3 region: CASSLGSQRTEAFF. The DNA of the CDR3 is TGTGCCAGCAGTTTAGGCAGCCAGAGGACTGAAGCTTTCTTT.

The chain links TRBV6-5 to TRBJ2-3; possibly TRBD2 for D (6 bases). Trimming pared 4 bases from V and 1 base from J, leaving 6 bases between. This CDR3 has 13 residues. Germline V gene data show CDR1 as MNHEY and CDR2 as SVGAGI. The CDR3 region is CASSLAGTDTQYF. CDR3 nucleotides: TGTGCCAGCAGTTTAGCGGGCACAGATACGCAGTATTTT.

This chain uses TRBV19 with TRBJ2-2; D possibly corresponds to TRBD1 (6 bases). Germline V gene lookup returns CDR1 LNHDA and CDR2 SQIVND (reference sequence). This CDR3 spans 15 amino acids. V dropped 7 bases and J dropped 0 bases, with 12 bases sitting between them. The CDR3 coding sequence is TGTGCCAGTACCCAGGACAGTTCGAACACCGGGGAGCTGTTTTTT. Translated: CASTQDSSNTGELFF.

V and J are TRBV7-9 and TRBJ2-5; D is possibly TRBD1 (6 bases). The CDR3 runs to 15 residues. The germline V gene encodes CDR1 SEHNR and CDR2 FQNEAQ (reference sequence). V was pared by 1 base and J by 4 bases, with 13 bases between. DNA of the CDR3: TGTGCCAGCAGCTTAGGGACAGTGCCGAGAGAGACCCAGTACTTC. This encodes CASSLGTVPRETQYF.

The gene calls are TRBV3-1 (or the pseudogene TRBV3-2) and TRBJ2-5; 7 nucleotides agree with TRBD1. The CDR3 spans 14 residues. Trimming removed 4 bases from V and 1 base from J; junction bases left unmatched: 3. Germline CDR1 is LGHDT and CDR2 is YNNKEL (reference sequence). The CDR3 DNA reads TGTGCCAGCAGCCGCCGGGACAGCCAAGAGACCCAGTACTTC. This translates into CASSRRDSQETQYF.

The CDR3 region is CASSPRTGGGTEAFF. CDR3 DNA sequence: TGCGCCAGCAGCCCCCGGACAGGGGGGGGCACTGAAGCTTTCTTT. The gene calls are TRBV5-1 and TRBJ1-1, with 10 bases matching TRBD1. The CDR3 covers 15 residues. Germline V gene sequence: CDR1 SGHRS, CDR2 YFSETQ. V was pared by 4 bases and J by 4 bases, with 7 bases of the junction left unmatched.

In its sample, this clone was seen once. One end of the junction varies from germline; a read error may be responsible. The rearrangement joins TRBV19 to TRBJ1-2; TRBD1 aligns across 9 bases. This CDR3 has 13 residues. The germline CDR1 and CDR2 sequences are LNHDA and SQIVND (reference sequence). In DNA, the CDR3 is TGTGCCAGTAGTGTAGACAGGGGGAGAGGCTACACCTTC. This gives the protein CASSVDRGRGYTF.

The J gene is TRBJ2-3, the V gene TRBV6-2 or TRBV6-3, with TRBD2 identical over 11 bases. Germline V gene sequence: CDR1 MNHEY, CDR2 SVGEGT. V shed 5 bases and J 5 bases; nucleotides not matched to a gene: 15. This CDR3 is 18 amino acids long. This chain's CDR3 is CASSPGVIAGGLRDTQYF. The CDR3 coding sequence is TGTGCCAGCAGTCCCGGGGTGATAGCGGGGGGGCTTAGAGATACGCAGTATTTT.

This clone was detected ten times or more. The chain has TRBV4-2 and TRBJ1-2, with D uncertain. V lost 2 bases and J lost 2, with 15 bases in between. The CDR3 is 16 residues long. Germline CDR1 reads LGHNA; CDR2 reads YNFKEQ. Written as DNA, the CDR3 is TGTGCCAGCAGCCAAAGATACGGGGAAACAAACTATGGCTACACCTTC. Residues: CASSQRYGETNYGYTF.

The chain couples TRBV6-5 to TRBJ1-2, with TRBD1 identical over 7 bases. J gave up 2 bases and V 6 bases, and 6 bases lay outside the gene matches. This CDR3 spans 14 amino acids. Germline assignment: CDR1 MNHEY and CDR2 SVGAGI. This CDR3 is CASRRTGRNYGYTF. CDR3 sequence (DNA): TGTGCCAGCAGACGGACAGGCCGAAACTATGGCTACACCTTC.

The chain links TRBV3-1 (or the pseudogene TRBV3-2) to TRBJ1-1; 8 bases align to TRBD1. The CDR3 runs 15 residues. In germline, CDR1 is LGHDT, CDR2 YNNKEL (reference sequence). With V trimmed by 2 bases and J by 11 bases, 13 bases remained unmatched. Written as DNA, the CDR3 is TGTGCCAGCAGCCAAAATCCGACAGGGGCCCAGGAGGCTTTCTTT. It codes for CASSQNPTGAQEAFF.

The chain carries TRBV4-2 and TRBJ2-1; TRBD2 might be the D (5 bases). Germline lookup yields CDR1 LGHNA and CDR2 YNFKEQ. The CDR3 has 16 amino acids. V gave up 4 bases and J gave up 3 bases, with 16 bases separating them. CDR3: CASSLSGSDNYNEQFF. The CDR3 bases are TGTGCCAGCAGCCTAAGCGGCTCGGATAACTACAATGAGCAGTTCTTC.

The rearrangement uses TRBV7-9 and TRBJ1-1, with 7 positions matching TRBD1. Germline V lookup: CDR1 SEHNR, CDR2 FQNEAQ (reference sequence). The length of the CDR3 is 15 residues. Trimming removed 5 bases from V and 6 bases from J; junction bases left unmatched: 12. The CDR3 DNA sequence: TGTGCCAGCAGCAAACCAGACAGGGCGGTAGCTGAAGCTTTCTTT. It codes for CASSKPDRAVAEAFF.

This rearrangement joins TRBV2 to TRBJ1-5, with 10 bases identical to TRBD1. This CDR3 comprises 14 residues. The V and J ends lost 9 bases and 6 bases, in that order; junction bases with no gene match: 8. Looked up from germline, CDR1 is SNHLY and CDR2 is FYNNEI. CDR3 residues: CASRQGAGSQPQHF. The CDR3 nucleotides read TGTGCCAGTCGACAGGGGGCTGGTAGTCAGCCCCAGCATTTT.

The CDR3 DNA reads TGCGCCAGCAGGTCTAAGGGACTAGCGGGACCCCATGAGCAGTTCTTC. Translated, it gives CASRSKGLAGPHEQFF. The rearrangement links TRBV5-1 to TRBJ2-1, with TRBD2 matching over 13 bases. The CDR3 has 16 residues. Germline assignment: CDR1 SGHRS and CDR2 YFSETQ. V lost 5 bases to trimming and J lost 8 bases; unmatched junction nucleotides: 10.

V gene TRBV30 combines with J gene TRBJ2-5; the match to TRBD2 covers 7 bases. CDR1 is GTSNPN, CDR2 SVGIG, per germline (reference sequence). With 0 bases clipped from V and 7 bases from J, the junction kept 5 bases outside the gene matches. The length of the CDR3 is 13 residues. The CDR3 nucleotides read TGTGCCTGGAGTGTACAGCGGGGCCGGACCCAGTACTTC. As protein: CAWSVQRGRTQYF.

The chain couples TRBV25-1 to TRBJ1-3; no firm D call. The V gene lost 3 bases and the J gene lost 4 bases, with 10 bases spanning the gap. Germline V gene sequence: CDR1 MGHDK, CDR2 SYGVNS. The CDR3 extends over 14 amino acids. The CDR3 nucleotides read TGTGCCAGCAGTGACTCCTCGAGAGGAAACACCATATATTTT. It encodes CASSDSSRGNTIYF.

This sequence joins TRBV5-4 and TRBJ2-1; no definite D call. The CDR3 spans 15 residues. Per the germline V gene, CDR1 is SGHNT and CDR2 is YYREEE (reference sequence). V was pared by 4 bases and J by 0 bases, with 11 bases between. CDR3 region: CASSQDTSSYNEQFF. The CDR3 nucleotides are TGTGCCAGCAGCCAAGACACGAGCTCCTACAATGAGCAGTTCTTC.

V is TRBV24-1 and J is TRBJ2-2; 8 nucleotides line up with TRBD2. Looked up from germline, CDR1 is KGHDR and CDR2 is SFDVKD. After removal of 3 bases from V and 6 bases from J, the junction contained 8 bases not matched to a gene. The CDR3 has 16 amino acids. CDR3 nucleotide sequence: TGTGCCACCAGTGATACGGGTAGCGGGAAATCCGGGGAGCTGTTTTTT. Protein: CATSDTGSGKSGELFF.

This clone was observed once. This chain joins TRBV27 and TRBJ1-2; D perhaps matches TRBD1 (5 bases). Deletions cut 3 bases from V and 4 bases from J, with 15 bases between. The V gene's germline CDR1 is MNHEY and CDR2 SMNVEV (reference sequence). This CDR3 is built from 15 residues. The CDR3 sequence: CASSLSLGAGYGYTF. The CDR3, as DNA: TGTGCCAGCAGTTTGTCCTTAGGGGCTGGCTATGGCTACACCTTC.

J is TRBJ2-1 and V is TRBV27; D is unresolved. Germline V lookup: CDR1 MNHEY, CDR2 SMNVEV (reference sequence). V was clipped by 1 base and J by 3 bases, with 13 bases between them. This CDR3 region has 16 residues. Here the CDR3 DNA reads TGTGCCAGCAGTTTATGGCCCTCGGAGATCTACAATGAGCAGTTCTTC. Its translation: CASSLWPSEIYNEQFF.

The chain joins TRBV5-4 to TRBJ2-3, with 16 bases that match TRBD2. The CDR3 contains 20 residues. The germline CDR1 and CDR2 sequences are SGHNT and YYREEE (reference sequence). V trimming: 1 base; J trimming: 4 bases; junction bases outside the gene matches: 12. CDR3 sequence: CASSLPGLAGGPRGADTQYF. Here the CDR3 DNA reads TGTGCCAGCAGCTTGCCGGGACTAGCGGGAGGGCCCCGTGGAGCAGATACGCAGTATTTT.

The chain carries TRBV19 and TRBJ2-7, with 9 nucleotides matching TRBD2. The V and J ends lost 5 bases and 6 bases, in that order; junction bases with no gene match: 8. The CDR3 loop spans 14 amino acids. Germline V lookup: CDR1 LNHDA, CDR2 SQIVND (reference sequence). CDR3 sequence (DNA): TGTGCCAGTAGTCTTACAGCGGGAGGAGGCGAGCAGTACTTC. Residues: CASSLTAGGGEQYF. Together with reference TRBV19 and TRBJ2-7, the CDR3 gives the full variable domain: DGGITQSPKYLFRKEGQNVTLSCEQNLNHDAMYWYRQDPGQGLRLIYYSQIVNDFQKGDIAEGYSVSREKKESFPLTVTSAQKNPTAFYLCASSLTAGGGEQYFGPGTRLTVT.

The rearrangement links TRBV7-9 to TRBJ2-2; the D gene is possibly TRBD1 (5 bases). The CDR3 spans 13 residues. Between the trimmed V and J ends, which lost 4 bases and 4 bases, there was a span of 7 bases. Germline V gene sequence: CDR1 SEHNR, CDR2 FQNEAQ (reference sequence). The CDR3 bases are TGTGCCAGCAGCTCAGGGTTCACCGGGGAGCTGTTTTTT. Translating gives CASSSGFTGELFF.

This chain connects TRBV5-1 to TRBJ2-1, with a possible D match to TRBD2 (5 bases). CDR1 is SGHRS, CDR2 YFSETQ, per germline. This CDR3 has 14 residues. V was clipped by 4 bases and J by 8 bases, with 16 bases between them. The CDR3 bases are TGCGCCAGCAGCCCGGTGGTGGACTTCCATGAGCAGTTCTTC. This sequence encodes CASSPVVDFHEQFF.

This chain uses TRBV29-1 with TRBJ2-3; possibly TRBD1 for D (6 bases). This CDR3 has 13 amino acids. The germline V and J ends were trimmed by 8 bases and 2 bases, with 14 bases remaining between them. Germline values: CDR1 SQVTM, CDR2 ANQGSEA. CDR3 nucleotide sequence: TGCAGCAACCGGGACACCCCCACAGATACGCAGTATTTT. Amino acid sequence: CSNRDTPTDTQYF.

J is TRBJ2-5 and V is TRBV5-1; the match to TRBD2 covers 9 bases. V was pared by 3 bases and J by 7 bases, with 4 bases of the junction left unmatched. The V gene's germline CDR1 is SGHRS and CDR2 YFSETQ. CDR3 size: 13 residues. This chain's CDR3 is CASSWTSEATQYF. CDR3 nucleotide sequence: TGCGCCAGCAGCTGGACTAGCGAGGCGACCCAGTACTTC.

This clone occurred many times. This sequence joins TRBV6-5 and TRBJ2-7, with D possibly TRBD2 on 6 matching bases. V shed 2 bases and J shed 6 bases, with 14 bases lying between them. The CDR3 runs to 14 residues. CDR1 and CDR2 (germline): MNHEY, SVGAGI. Written as DNA, the CDR3 is TGTGCCAGCAGTTACCGTCCTTTAGCGGTCGAGCAGTACTTC. As protein: CASSYRPLAVEQYF.

The rearrangement joins TRBV19 to TRBJ1-6; 8 nucleotides agree with TRBD1. The CDR3 is 15 residues long. The germline V gene has CDR1 LNHDA and CDR2 SQIVND (reference sequence). V shed 5 bases and J 13 bases; nucleotides not matched to a gene: 13. The CDR3 here is CASSGDRGHPGPLHF. The CDR3 bases are TGTGCCAGTAGTGGTGACAGGGGTCACCCCGGGCCCCTCCACTTT.

V and J are TRBV5-1 and TRBJ2-3; TRBD2 is a possible D gene (5 bases). Trimming pared 1 base from V and 4 bases from J, leaving 13 bases between. The CDR3 is 15 amino acids. From germline, CDR1 is SGHRS and CDR2 YFSETQ. Here the CDR3 reads CASSLSEGVADTQYF. DNA for the CDR3: TGCGCCAGCAGCTTGTCCGAGGGAGTAGCAGATACGCAGTATTTT.

The chain couples TRBV5-4 to TRBJ1-1, with D maybe TRBD1 (5 bases). CDR3 size: 14 residues. The V gene's germline CDR1 is SGHNT and CDR2 YYREEE (reference sequence). Deletions cut 4 bases from V and 0 bases from J, with 10 bases between. This chain's CDR3 is CASSDRILNTEAFF. In DNA form, the CDR3 reads TGTGCCAGCAGCGACAGAATACTGAACACTGAAGCTTTCTTT.

The V and J genes are TRBV9 and TRBJ2-3, with a weak D call TRBD2 (6 bases). Trimming pared 5 bases from V and 4 bases from J, leaving 17 bases between. Germline CDR1 is SGDLS and CDR2 is YYNGEE. This CDR3 spans 15 amino acids. This chain's CDR3 is CASSLTGVAADTQYF. CDR3 bases: TGTGCCAGCAGTCTAACGGGGGTAGCGGCAGATACGCAGTATTTT.